The sample holds many counts of the clone carrying this TCR beta chain. Its antigen is as yet unknown. This sample stems from a study of molecular identifiers for immune sequencing clone quantification. Overall study results and limits: Even with more than 950,000 naive cells present, spiked Jurkat TCR RNA from one cell was reportedly detectable.

MiXCR was run by TCRdb on the PCR reads, yielding one entry per CDR3 protein. The profile covers some 96,000 distinct CDR3 sequences, with around 24% appearing a single time and 0.94% taken by the ten largest. CDR3 length: 17 amino acids. The V end lost 4 bases, the J end lost 1 base, and 20 bases lay between the germline ends. Germline-derived CDR1 and CDR2 are SGHTA and FQGNSA. The sequence was collected from a human donor in good health. Some libraries in this study had Jurkat cell RNA spiked in. The sample comprised naive CD8+ T cells from blood, with Jurkat cell RNA spiked in. Described subset: FACS-sorted CD8+CD4-CCR7+CD45RA+ naive T cells. The rearrangement links TRBV7-2 to TRBJ2-7; D possibly corresponds to TRBD1 (6 bases). In DNA, the CDR3 is TGTGCCAGCAGCTCTGTTAGCTCGGGACAAGGATCCTACGAGCAGTACTTC. Translating it yields CASSSVSSGQGSYEQYF.